Presented here are 26 T cell receptor beta chains from one specimen sequenced in a study of blood T cell repertoires in COVID-19. Here immunoSEQ multiplex PCR was the method, and the copy in TCRdb shows in-frame clones only, minus some. The table has about 190,000 clones, nearly 90% seen once; the top ten hold 6.2%. Sequenced: peripheral blood. These receptor sequences come from a middle-aged woman who had recovered from COVID-19.

The V and J genes are TRBV12-5 and TRBJ2-4; D is undetermined. In germline, CDR1 is LGHNT, CDR2 FRNRAP. The length of the CDR3 is 14 residues. Trimming pared 3 bases from V and 7 bases from J, leaving 13 bases between. The CDR3 spells CASGLEAPGNIQYF. The DNA of the CDR3 is TGTGCTAGTGGTTTAGAAGCGCCTGGGAACATTCAGTACTTC.

The V call is TRBV7-3, the J call TRBJ2-1; D gene unclear. CDR3 size: 11 residues. Germline assignment: CDR1 SGHTA and CDR2 FQGTGA. With 4 bases removed from V and 6 bases from J, the gap between germline ends came to 4 bases. The CDR3 DNA sequence: TGTGCCAGCAGCTATCGCAATGAGCAGTTCTTC. It encodes CASSYRNEQFF.

CDR3 loop: CASSTTGRNSGNTIYF. The CDR3 DNA follows: TGTGCCAGTAGCACAACAGGGCGAAACTCTGGAAACACCATATATTTT. V gene TRBV19 combines with J gene TRBJ1-3, with a possible D match to TRBD1 (6 bases). V was cut by 6 bases and J by 0 bases, with 15 bases left in between. Per germline, CDR1 LNHDA and CDR2 SQIVND (reference sequence). CDR3 size: 16 residues.

V gene TRBV6-2 or TRBV6-3 combines with J gene TRBJ2-6, with 10 bases matching TRBD2. The CDR3 contains 17 residues. Unmatched junction bases numbered 5, after V lost 4 bases and J lost 2 bases. Germline CDR1 reads MNHEY; CDR2 reads SVGEGT. This CDR3 reads CASSSLAGVPGANVLTF. The CDR3 nucleotides are TGTGCCAGCAGTTCGCTAGCGGGAGTCCCTGGGGCCAACGTCCTGACTTTC.

The V gene is TRBV4-1, the J gene TRBJ2-4; maybe TRBD1 (6 bases). The CDR3 extends over 17 amino acids. Trimming removed 3 bases from V and 0 bases from J, with 15 bases in between. Germline CDR1 and CDR2: MGHRA and YSYEKL. CDR3 in amino acids: CASSQDRNPIAKNIQYF. For the CDR3, the DNA is TGCGCCAGCAGCCAGGACAGAAATCCGATAGCCAAAAACATTCAGTACTTC.

The gene calls are TRBV29-1 and TRBJ1-4; a possible D gene is TRBD1 (5 bases). Germline CDR1 and CDR2: SQVTM and ANQGSEA. Trimming left V 8 bases short and J 1 base short, with 17 bases between. This CDR3 is built from 15 residues. The CDR3 sequence is CSSLGGVGTNEKLFF. CDR3 DNA: TGCAGCTCCCTCGGGGGGGTCGGAACTAATGAAAAACTGTTTTTT.

V gene TRBV6-6 combines with J gene TRBJ2-1; possible D gene TRBD1, 6 bases. Per germline, CDR1 MNHNY and CDR2 SVGAGI (reference sequence). V was trimmed by 3 bases and J by 9 bases, leaving 12 bases between them. The CDR3 extends over 13 amino acids. This CDR3 is CASSYNREIEQFF. The CDR3 DNA reads as TGTGCCAGCAGTTATAACAGGGAAATTGAGCAGTTCTTC.

J is TRBJ1-1 and V is TRBV5-1; D perhaps matches TRBD1 (6 bases). In germline, CDR1 is SGHRS, CDR2 YFSETQ. The CDR3 totals 15 residues. V lost 4 bases and J lost 8, with 21 bases in between. The CDR3 coding sequence is TGCGCCAGCAGCCGGCCAGGCGGACAGCCTTTAGAAGCTTTCTTT. Its protein product is CASSRPGGQPLEAFF.

This clone was counted once. This rearrangement joins TRBV18 to TRBJ2-1; 11 nucleotides agree with TRBD2. V lost 2 bases to trimming and J lost 8 bases; unmatched junction nucleotides: 8. The germline CDR1 and CDR2 sequences are KGHSH and LQKENI. This CDR3 region has 16 residues. CDR3 in DNA: TGTGCCAGCTCACCAAGGACTAGCGGGCTTGGAGATGAGCAGTTCTTC. Translation gives CASSPRTSGLGDEQFF.

This chain joins TRBV29-1 and TRBJ2-1, with D unclear. With 3 bases removed from V and 7 bases from J, the gap between germline ends came to 16 bases. This CDR3 contains 14 residues. CDR1 and CDR2 from the germline V gene are SQVTM and ANQGSEA. The CDR3, as DNA: TGCAGCGTTGAGGGCCCGGTCGGTGTAAATGAGCAGTTCTTC. Translating gives CSVEGPVGVNEQFF.

The CDR3 DNA reads TGCAGTGCTAGTGGACTAGCTGTTCTGGGTGAGCAGTTCTTC. Translating it yields CSASGLAVLGEQFF. The chain uses TRBV20-1 and TRBJ2-1; 8 bases fit TRBD2. This CDR3 spans 14 amino acids. V gave up 3 bases and J gave up 9 bases; unmatched junction bases: 10. The germline V gene encodes CDR1 DFQATT and CDR2 SNEGSKA (reference sequence).

V usage is TRBV29-1 and J usage is TRBJ1-2; 7 nucleotides line up with TRBD1. This CDR3 contains 12 residues. Germline V gene data show CDR1 as SQVTM and CDR2 as ANQGSEA. The V gene end was trimmed by 4 bases and the J gene end by 4 bases; junction bases not matched to a gene: 3. The CDR3 region is CSVGGDSYGYTF. The CDR3 nucleotides are TGCAGCGTTGGCGGGGACAGCTATGGCTACACCTTC. Supplemented by reference TRBV29-1 and TRBJ1-2, the full variable domain reads SAVISQKPSRDICQRGTSLTIQCQVDSQVTMMFWYRQQPGQSLTLIATANQGSEATYESGFVIDKFPISRPNLTFSTLTVSNMSPEDSSIYLCSVGGDSYGYTFGSGTRLTVV.

The chain employs TRBV24-1 and TRBJ2-5; D perhaps matches TRBD1 (6 bases). Germline CDR1 and CDR2: KGHDR and SFDVKD. This CDR3 is built from 13 residues. V was clipped by 5 bases and J by 1 base, with 7 bases between them. CDR3: CATSVGGQETQYF. The CDR3 nucleotides read TGTGCCACCAGTGTAGGGGGCCAAGAGACCCAGTACTTC.

The genes are TRBV11-2 and TRBJ2-3; 8 nucleotides line up with TRBD1. The CDR3 is 16 residues long. In germline, CDR1 is SGHAT, CDR2 FQNNGV. The trim removed 1 base at V and 1 base at J, leaving 4 bases unmatched. CDR3 bases: TGTGCCAGCAGCTTAGCCCCGGGACAGGGCACAGATACGCAGTATTTT. Protein sequence: CASSLAPGQGTDTQYF. Together with reference TRBV11-2 and TRBJ2-3, the CDR3 gives the full variable domain: EAGVAQSPRYKIIEKRQSVAFWCNPISGHATLYWYQQILGQGPKLLIQFQNNGVVDDSQLPKDRFSAERLKGVDSTLKIQPAKLEDSAVYLCASSLAPGQGTDTQYFGPGTRLTVL.

The chain joins TRBV7-2 to TRBJ1-1; D may be TRBD1 (6 bases). In germline, CDR1 is SGHTA, CDR2 FQGNSA. The V and J ends lost 3 bases and 0 bases respectively, with 20 bases between them. The CDR3 contains 18 residues. CDR3 amino acids: CASSFPFRGRTMNTEAFF. As DNA, the CDR3 is TGTGCCAGCAGCTTCCCCTTCAGGGGACGGACAATGAACACTGAAGCTTTCTTT.

The chain has TRBV6-1 and TRBJ2-1; 12 bases agree with TRBD2. The CDR3 spans 15 residues. V shed 2 bases and J 6 bases; nucleotides not matched to a gene: 2. CDR1 is MNHNS, CDR2 SASEGT, per germline. The CDR3 loop reads CASSERTSGINEQFF. CDR3 bases: TGTGCCAGCAGTGAAAGGACTAGCGGGATCAATGAGCAGTTCTTC.

This chain joins TRBV6-6 and TRBJ2-2; TRBD2 agrees at 7 bases. Per germline, CDR1 MNHNY and CDR2 SVGAGI (reference sequence). Trimming cost V 2 bases and J 7 bases; bases outside gene matches: 7. The CDR3 totals 15 residues. DNA of the CDR3: TGTGCCAGCAGTTACCTTGAGGGCGGGAGCGGGGAGCTGTTTTTT. This gives the protein CASSYLEGGSGELFF.

V gene TRBV20-1 combines with J gene TRBJ1-5, with D possibly TRBD1 on 5 matching bases. Germline V CDR1 and CDR2: DFQATT, SNEGSKA (reference sequence). The CDR3 totals 16 residues. Trimming removed 3 bases from V and 0 bases from J, with 15 bases in between. The CDR3 reads CSASREGQHSNQPQHF. In DNA form, the CDR3 reads TGCAGTGCTAGTAGGGAGGGGCAACATAGCAATCAGCCCCAGCATTTT.

The CDR3 nucleotides are TGTGCCAGCAGCCCGTCGGGGAGCAGGGGGACTGAAGCTTTCTTT. Amino acids: CASSPSGSRGTEAFF. The chain links TRBV5-4 to TRBJ1-1; 7 bases match TRBD1. The CDR3 spans 15 residues. Germline CDR1 is SGHNT and CDR2 is YYREEE (reference sequence). V lost 4 bases, J lost 5 bases, and 11 bases stayed unmatched.

The V and J genes are TRBV7-3 and TRBJ1-3, with D perhaps matching TRBD1 (6 bases). This CDR3 is built from 13 residues. Trimming removed 5 bases at V and 8 bases at J, with 13 bases between. Per the germline V gene, CDR1 is SGHTA and CDR2 is FQGTGA. The CDR3 region has the DNA TGTGCCAGCAGCCACGGGAGGGGGGACACCATATATTTT. Translating gives CASSHGRGDTIYF.

This chain connects TRBV7-3 to TRBJ2-3; 10 bases fit TRBD1. The CDR3 contains 15 residues. The germline CDR1 and CDR2 sequences are SGHTA and FQGTGA. Trimming cost V 3 bases and J 6 bases; bases outside gene matches: 6. DNA for the CDR3: TGTGCCAGCAGCTTGTTGGACAGGGGGAGGGATACGCAGTATTTT. Amino acid sequence: CASSLLDRGRDTQYF.

J is TRBJ2-3 and V is TRBV28; 9 bases match TRBD2. Trimming cost V 5 bases and J 1 base; bases outside gene matches: 7. This CDR3 comprises 16 residues. Looked up from germline, CDR1 is MDHEN and CDR2 is SYDVKM. Here the CDR3 reads CASSRIAGDGTDTQYF. DNA for the CDR3: TGTGCCAGCAGTAGAATAGCGGGAGACGGCACAGATACGCAGTATTTT.

The chain recombines TRBV2 with TRBJ2-3, with D uncertain. Per germline, CDR1 SNHLY and CDR2 FYNNEI. The V and J ends lost 7 bases and 6 bases respectively, with 14 bases between them. CDR3 length: 13 amino acids. The CDR3 sequence: CASTELADDTQYF. CDR3 nucleotide sequence: TGTGCCAGCACCGAGCTTGCCGATGATACGCAGTATTTT.

The CDR3 DNA is TGTGCCAGCAGCTTAGGAGGGTACCCCTCGGAGACCCAGTACTTC. Translating it yields CASSLGGYPSETQYF. The genes are TRBV7-9 and TRBJ2-5, with D maybe TRBD2 (5 bases). This CDR3 region has 15 residues. The germline CDR1 and CDR2 sequences are SEHNR and FQNEAQ (reference sequence). V was pared by 1 base and J by 5 bases, with 14 bases between.

The chain links TRBV6-1 to TRBJ2-5, with 10 bases fitting TRBD1. The V gene's germline CDR1 is MNHNS and CDR2 SASEGT. Trimming cost V 4 bases and J 3 bases; bases outside gene matches: 8. The CDR3 is 16 amino acids. CDR3 DNA sequence: TGTGCCAGCAGTGGTGGGACAGGGGTTATGGAAGAGACCCAGTACTTC. Translation gives CASSGGTGVMEETQYF.

The chain couples TRBV2 to TRBJ2-1, with D maybe TRBD1 (6 bases). CDR1 is SNHLY and CDR2 is FYNNEI in the germline V gene. The CDR3 has 12 amino acids. The V and J ends lost 6 bases and 4 bases respectively, with 7 bases between them. CDR3 sequence reads: CASRDSYNEQFF. The CDR3 coding sequence is TGTGCCAGCAGGGACAGTTACAATGAGCAGTTCTTC.